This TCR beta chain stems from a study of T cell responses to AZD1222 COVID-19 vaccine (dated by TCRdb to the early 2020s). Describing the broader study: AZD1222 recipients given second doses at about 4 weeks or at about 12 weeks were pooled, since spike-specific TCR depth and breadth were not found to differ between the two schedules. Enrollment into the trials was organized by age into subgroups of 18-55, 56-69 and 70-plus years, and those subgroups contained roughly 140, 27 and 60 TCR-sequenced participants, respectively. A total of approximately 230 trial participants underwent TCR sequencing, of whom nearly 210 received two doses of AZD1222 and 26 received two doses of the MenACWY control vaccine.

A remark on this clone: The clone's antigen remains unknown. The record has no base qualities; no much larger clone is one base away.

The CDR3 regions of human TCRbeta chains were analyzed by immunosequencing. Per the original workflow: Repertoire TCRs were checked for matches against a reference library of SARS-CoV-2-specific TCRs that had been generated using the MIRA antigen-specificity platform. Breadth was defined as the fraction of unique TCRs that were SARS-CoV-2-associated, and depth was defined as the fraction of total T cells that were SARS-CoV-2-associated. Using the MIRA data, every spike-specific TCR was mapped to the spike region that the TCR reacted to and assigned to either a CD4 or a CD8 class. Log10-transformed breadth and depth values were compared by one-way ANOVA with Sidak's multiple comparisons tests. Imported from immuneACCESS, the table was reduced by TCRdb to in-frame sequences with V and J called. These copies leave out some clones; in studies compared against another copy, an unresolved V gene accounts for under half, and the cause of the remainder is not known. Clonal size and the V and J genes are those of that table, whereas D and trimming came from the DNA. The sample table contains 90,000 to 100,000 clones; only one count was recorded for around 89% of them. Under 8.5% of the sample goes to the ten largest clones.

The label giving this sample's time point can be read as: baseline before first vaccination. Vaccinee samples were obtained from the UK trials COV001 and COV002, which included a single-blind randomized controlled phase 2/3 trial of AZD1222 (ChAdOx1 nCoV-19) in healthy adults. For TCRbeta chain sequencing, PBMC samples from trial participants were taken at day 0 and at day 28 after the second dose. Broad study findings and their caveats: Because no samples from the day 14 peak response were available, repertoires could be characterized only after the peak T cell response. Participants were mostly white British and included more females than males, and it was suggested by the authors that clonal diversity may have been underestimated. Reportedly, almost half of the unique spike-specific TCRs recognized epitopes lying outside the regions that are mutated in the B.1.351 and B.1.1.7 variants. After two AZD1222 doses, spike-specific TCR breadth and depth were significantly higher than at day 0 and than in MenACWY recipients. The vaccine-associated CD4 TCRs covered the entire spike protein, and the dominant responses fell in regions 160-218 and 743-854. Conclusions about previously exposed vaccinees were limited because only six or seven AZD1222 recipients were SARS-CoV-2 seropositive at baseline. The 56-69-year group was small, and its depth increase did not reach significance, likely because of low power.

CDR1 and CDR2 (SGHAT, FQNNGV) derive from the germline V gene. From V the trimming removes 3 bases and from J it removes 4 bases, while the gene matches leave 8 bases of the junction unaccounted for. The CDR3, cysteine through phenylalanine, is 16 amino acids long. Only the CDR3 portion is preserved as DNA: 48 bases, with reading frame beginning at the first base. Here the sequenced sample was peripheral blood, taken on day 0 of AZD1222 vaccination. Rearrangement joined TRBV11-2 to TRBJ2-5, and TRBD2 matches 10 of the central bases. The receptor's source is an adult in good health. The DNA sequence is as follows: TGTGCCAGCAGCTTGGGGAGCGGGAGGGCCCGAGAGACCCAGTACTTC. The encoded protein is CASSLGSGRARETQYF. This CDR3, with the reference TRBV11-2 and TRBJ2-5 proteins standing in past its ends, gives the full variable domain EAGVAQSPRYKIIEKRQSVAFWCNPISGHATLYWYQQILGQGPKLLIQFQNNGVVDDSQLPKDRFSAERLKGVDSTLKIQPAKLEDSAVYLCASSLGSGRARETQYFGPGTRLLVL.